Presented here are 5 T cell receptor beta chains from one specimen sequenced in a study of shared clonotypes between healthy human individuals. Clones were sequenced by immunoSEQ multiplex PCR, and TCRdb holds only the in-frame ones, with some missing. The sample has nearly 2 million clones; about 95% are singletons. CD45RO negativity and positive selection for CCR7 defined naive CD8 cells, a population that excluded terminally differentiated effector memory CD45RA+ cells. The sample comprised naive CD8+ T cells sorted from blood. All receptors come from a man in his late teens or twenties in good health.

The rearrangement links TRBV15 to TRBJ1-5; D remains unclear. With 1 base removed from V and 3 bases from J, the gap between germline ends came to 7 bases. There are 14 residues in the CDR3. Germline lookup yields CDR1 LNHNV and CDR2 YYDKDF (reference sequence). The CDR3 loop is CATSRADTNQPQHF. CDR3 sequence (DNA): TGTGCCACCAGCAGAGCAGACACCAATCAGCCCCAGCATTTT.

The CDR3 sequence: CASSWAGTGGYEQYF. CDR3 bases: TGTGCCAGCAGCTGGGCCGGGACAGGGGGGTACGAGCAGTACTTC. The V and J genes are TRBV13 and TRBJ2-7; 11 nucleotides match TRBD1. The V segment lost 4 bases and the J segment 4 bases; nucleotides outside the gene matches: 6. Germline loops: CDR1 PRHDT, CDR2 FYEKMQ (reference sequence). There are 15 residues in the CDR3.

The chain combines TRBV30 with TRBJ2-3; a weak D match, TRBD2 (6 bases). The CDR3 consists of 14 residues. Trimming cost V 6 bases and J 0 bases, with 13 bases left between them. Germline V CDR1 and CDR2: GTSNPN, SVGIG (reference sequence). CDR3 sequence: CACSAGTSTDTQYF. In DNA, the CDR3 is TGTGCCTGCTCGGCGGGAACGAGCACAGATACGCAGTATTTT.

CDR3 sequence (DNA): TGTGCCAGCACGACGAATTCACCCCTCCACTTT. This sequence encodes CASTTNSPLHF. J is TRBJ1-6 and V is TRBV6-1; D unresolved. V shed 7 bases and J shed 7 bases, with 5 bases lying between them. CDR1 and CDR2 (germline): MNHNS, SASEGT. The CDR3 length is 11 residues.

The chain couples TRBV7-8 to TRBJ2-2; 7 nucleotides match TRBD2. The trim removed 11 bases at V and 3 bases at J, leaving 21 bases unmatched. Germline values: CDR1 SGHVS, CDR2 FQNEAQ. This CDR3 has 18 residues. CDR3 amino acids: CACGSGRERGADTGELFF. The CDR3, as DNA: TGTGCCTGTGGTTCGGGGAGGGAAAGGGGTGCGGACACCGGGGAGCTGTTTTTT.